These 24 T cell receptor beta chains were sequenced from one sample in a study of blood T cells in healthy people across ages (dated by TCRdb to the mid-2010s). The method behind the library was 5' RACE. The reads were generated on an Illumina HiSeq 2500. The second PCR ran for roughly 6 to 11 cycles and used a J-beta primer mix along with a sample-barcoded 5' primer. TCRdb reworked the public reads: Q25 trimming with fastp, MiXCR clone assembly, productive beta chains retained. Rows with one shared CDR3 protein collapse into an entry with the most common genes and DNA. The sample records 540,000 or so distinct CDR3 sequences, roughly 43% of which are singletons. Of the sample, 20% to 25% falls within the top ten clones. Sequencing was performed on blood. The receptor source for this set is a man older than 75 in good health.

The V call is TRBV13, the J call TRBJ2-7; no reliable D call. The germline V gene has CDR1 PRHDT and CDR2 FYEKMQ (reference sequence). The length of the CDR3 is 13 residues. Between the trimmed V and J ends, which lost 0 bases and 7 bases, there was a span of 10 bases. CDR3 residues: CASSLGVAGEQYF. The CDR3 nucleotides are TGTGCCAGCAGCTTAGGTGTAGCAGGTGAGCAGTACTTC.

V and J are TRBV30 and TRBJ1-1; TRBD1 might be the D (6 bases). V was cut by 8 bases and J by 5 bases, with 15 bases left in between. Germline V CDR1 and CDR2: GTSNPN, SVGIG (reference sequence). The CDR3 is made up of 12 amino acids. This chain's CDR3 is CAGGQGWTEAFF. The CDR3 DNA reads as TGTGCCGGGGGGCAGGGATGGACTGAAGCTTTCTTT.

The chain carries TRBV5-6 and TRBJ2-3, with D unresolved. With 7 bases removed from V and 2 bases from J, the gap between germline ends came to 14 bases. The CDR3 loop spans 14 amino acids. CDR1 and CDR2 (germline): SGHDT, YYEEEE. CDR3 DNA sequence: TGTGCCAGCCCAGAAAGGGTCGCCACAGATACGCAGTATTTT. Translation gives CASPERVATDTQYF.

V and J are TRBV29-1 and TRBJ1-1; D gene uncertain. V lost 3 bases and J 6 bases, leaving 11 bases between the germline ends. CDR3 length: 12 residues. The germline gives CDR1 SQVTM, CDR2 ANQGSEA. This chain's CDR3 is CSVEVGSAEAFF. CDR3 sequence (DNA): TGCAGCGTTGAGGTCGGTAGTGCTGAAGCTTTCTTT.

V is TRBV20-1 and J is TRBJ1-5, with 7 bases aligning to TRBD1. CDR1 DFQATT and CDR2 SNEGSKA come from the germline V gene (reference sequence). The CDR3 contains 15 residues. V gave up 2 bases and J gave up 5 bases; unmatched junction bases: 9. CDR3 amino acids: CSARTGVKTDQPQHF. The CDR3 nucleotides read TGCAGTGCTAGAACAGGGGTCAAGACAGATCAGCCCCAGCATTTT.

The J gene is TRBJ2-5, the V gene TRBV7-9; D not resolved. The closer fit of TRBJ2-7 to the DNA end suggests the J call may be wrong. This CDR3 comprises 13 residues. Germline CDR1 and CDR2: SEHNR and FQNEAQ (reference sequence). In nucleotides, the CDR3 is TGTGCCAGCACCAAATCTCCCGTCCGCGAGCAGTACTTC. It translates to CASTKSPVREQYF.

The V call is TRBV11-2, the J call TRBJ1-4; the D gene is possibly TRBD1 (5 bases). V lost 0 bases, J lost 4 bases, and 12 bases lay in between. Germline V gene lookup returns CDR1 SGHAT and CDR2 FQNNGV. CDR3 length: 16 amino acids. The CDR3 region has the DNA TGTGCCAGCAGCTTAGATCTGGGGGGTAATAATGAAAAACTGTTTTTT. This sequence encodes CASSLDLGGNNEKLFF.

About this clonotype itself: A clone one base away is much larger, so this may be a read error. This chain's CDR3 is CASRRGQDDLYGYTF. Here the CDR3 DNA reads TGTGCCAGCAGACGCGGACAGGACGATCTGTATGGCTACACCTTC. The chain uses TRBV6-6 and TRBJ1-2, with 7 bases that match TRBD1. Per germline, CDR1 MNHNY and CDR2 SVGAGI (reference sequence). After removal of 6 bases from V and 5 bases from J, the junction contained 12 bases not matched to a gene. This CDR3 has 15 residues.

V and J are TRBV10-1 and TRBJ2-7; D perhaps matches TRBD1 (6 bases). Trimming took 6 bases from V and 3 from J, leaving 12 bases between them. The germline CDR1 and CDR2 sequences are WNHNN and SYGVQD (reference sequence). The length of the CDR3 is 13 residues. The CDR3: CASRDSLFYEQYF. The DNA of the CDR3 is TGCGCCAGCAGGGACAGTCTTTTCTACGAGCAGTACTTC.

Ten or more counts support this clonotype. The chain uses TRBV19 and TRBJ1-1; 7 positions agree with TRBD1. The length of the CDR3 is 14 residues. Germline V gene sequence: CDR1 LNHDA, CDR2 SQIVND (reference sequence). The trim removed 3 bases at V and 5 bases at J, leaving 6 bases unmatched. The CDR3 protein is CASSMEGARTEAFF. The CDR3, as DNA: TGTGCCAGTAGTATGGAGGGGGCGAGGACTGAAGCTTTCTTT.

The chain recombines TRBV7-6 with TRBJ2-5, with a possible D match to TRBD2 (5 bases). The V and J ends lost 7 bases and 1 base respectively, with 19 bases between them. Germline V lookup: CDR1 SGHVS, CDR2 FNYEAQ. The CDR3 spans 16 residues. CDR3 nucleotides: TGTGCCAGCACCAAAGGTGGGCCTAGCTCCCAAGAGACCCAGTACTTC. Its protein is CASTKGGPSSQETQYF.

V is TRBV20-1 and J is TRBJ2-1; TRBD2 aligns across 12 bases. J lost 6 bases, V lost 2 bases, and 2 bases had no gene match. Germline CDR1 DFQATT, CDR2 SNEGSKA (reference sequence). This CDR3 contains 14 residues. CDR3 in amino acids: CSARRTSGVNEQFF. DNA for the CDR3: TGCAGTGCTAGAAGGACTAGCGGGGTCAATGAGCAGTTCTTC.

The chain carries TRBV2 and TRBJ2-5, with 10 bases that match TRBD2. V lost 6 bases, J lost 1 base, and 14 bases stayed unmatched. The CDR3 is made up of 18 amino acids. Per the germline V gene, CDR1 is SNHLY and CDR2 is FYNNEI. CDR3 residues: CASRRGGILAGVQETQYF. Here the CDR3 DNA reads TGTGCCAGCAGAAGGGGTGGGATCCTAGCGGGGGTCCAAGAGACCCAGTACTTC.

The chain employs TRBV15 and TRBJ2-5, with D perhaps TRBD2 (6 bases). The germline V gene encodes CDR1 LNHNV and CDR2 YYDKDF (reference sequence). This CDR3 contains 17 residues. V dropped 0 bases and J dropped 3 bases, with 17 bases sitting between them. This CDR3 is CATSRDFVNRGEETQYF. In nucleotides, the CDR3 is TGTGCCACCAGCAGAGATTTCGTTAATCGCGGGGAAGAGACCCAGTACTTC.

The chain is built from TRBV20-1 and TRBJ2-1; D possibly uses TRBD1 or TRBD2 (5 bases each). Trimming took 7 bases from V and 3 from J, leaving 16 bases between them. The V gene's germline CDR1 is DFQATT and CDR2 SNEGSKA (reference sequence). The CDR3 runs 14 residues. CDR3 DNA sequence: TGCAGTGTGAGTCTCCGGGACCTCTACAATGAGCAGTTCTTC. It is translated as CSVSLRDLYNEQFF.

This clonotype showed up many times. V and J are TRBV10-3 and TRBJ2-1; D possibly corresponds to TRBD1 (5 bases). CDR1 is ENHRY, CDR2 SYGVKD, per germline. The CDR3 extends over 15 amino acids. V was cut by 3 bases and J by 2 bases, with 11 bases left in between. This CDR3 reads CAISDRGSAYNEQFF. In DNA form, the CDR3 reads TGTGCCATCAGTGATAGGGGTTCAGCCTACAATGAGCAGTTCTTC.

This chain joins TRBV5-6 and TRBJ2-3; 7 nucleotides agree with TRBD1. Germline-derived CDR1 and CDR2 are SGHDT and YYEEEE. The junction had 4 bases not matched to a gene; V was cut back by 0 bases and J by 0 bases. The CDR3 sequence is 16 residues long. As DNA, the CDR3 is TGTGCCAGCAGCTTGGCCAGGACAGGTAGCACAGATACGCAGTATTTT. Protein: CASSLARTGSTDTQYF. Complete variable domain (other parts from reference TRBV5-6 and TRBJ2-3): DAGVTQSPTHLIKTRGQQVTLRCSPKSGHDTVSWYQQALGQGPQFIFQYYEEEERQRGNFPDRFSGHQFPNYSSELNVNALLLGDSALYLCASSLARTGSTDTQYFGPGTRLTVL.

In the case of this clonotype: A read error is likely, as this CDR3 ends without the conserved phenylalanine or tryptophan. This chain uses TRBV29-1 with TRBJ2-1; 16 positions agree with TRBD2. Per germline, CDR1 SQVTM and CDR2 ANQGSEA. This CDR3 comprises 14 residues. Losses at the gene ends were 7 bases for V and 9 bases for J; bases not matched to a gene: 6. CDR3: CSAGTSGRVGEQFL. The CDR3 DNA is TGCAGCGCTGGGACTAGCGGGAGGGTGGGTGAGCAGTTCTTA.

This clonotype has a single count. This chain connects TRBV3-1 to TRBJ2-3; TRBD2 matches 7 bases. The CDR3 totals 16 residues. Trimming at V came to 0 bases and at J to 0 bases, leaving 3 bases not matched to a gene. In germline, CDR1 is LGHDT, CDR2 YNNKEL (reference sequence). CDR3 in DNA: TGTGCCAGCAGCCAAGAACCTAGCGGTAGCACAGATACGCAGTATTTT. Its translation is CASSQEPSGSTDTQYF.

This clonotype was recorded a few times. This rearrangement joins TRBV5-1 to TRBJ2-1; 10 bases match TRBD2. Germline assignment: CDR1 SGHRS and CDR2 YFSETQ. The V gene end was trimmed by 0 bases and the J gene end by 7 bases; junction bases not matched to a gene: 10. This CDR3 has 17 residues. This CDR3 is CASSLAGRAGGQNEQFF. The CDR3 DNA reads as TGCGCCAGCAGCTTGGCTGGCCGAGCGGGAGGGCAGAATGAGCAGTTCTTC. Full variable domain (missing parts from reference TRBV5-1 and TRBJ2-1): KAGVTQTPRYLIKTRGQQVTLSCSPISGHRSVSWYQQTPGQGLQFLFEYFSETQRNKGNFPGRFSGRQFSNSRSEMNVSTLELGDSALYLCASSLAGRAGGQNEQFFGPGTRLTVL.

The rearrangement uses TRBV5-1 and TRBJ1-6; maybe TRBD1 (6 bases). V shed 4 bases and J shed 6 bases, with 14 bases lying between them. Germline V gene lookup returns CDR1 SGHRS and CDR2 YFSETQ. The CDR3 loop spans 15 amino acids. CDR3 amino acids: CASSLTGTINSPLHF. CDR3 in DNA: TGCGCCAGCAGCCTAACCGGGACAATTAATTCACCCCTCCACTTT.

The rearrangement joins TRBV6-2 or TRBV6-3 to TRBJ1-4, with D uncertain. The CDR3 has 15 residues. Trimming left V 5 bases short and J 5 bases short, with 15 bases between. Looked up from germline, CDR1 is MNHEY and CDR2 is SVGEGT. CDR3 coding DNA: TGTGCCAGCAGTCCCAGGTGGAGGGTGAATGAAAAACTGTTTTTT. Translated, it gives CASSPRWRVNEKLFF.

This clonotype has at least ten counts. This chain connects TRBV6-6 to TRBJ2-7; D is possibly TRBD2 (6 bases). The V end lost 8 bases, the J end lost 0 bases, and 8 bases lay between the germline ends. Germline V CDR1 and CDR2: MNHNY, SVGAGI (reference sequence). The CDR3 has 12 amino acids. This chain's CDR3 is CASGGSSYEQYF. In nucleotides, the CDR3 is TGTGCCAGCGGGGGGAGCTCCTACGAGCAGTACTTC.

This clonotype came up a few times. V usage is TRBV4-3 and J usage is TRBJ2-7, with D tentatively TRBD2 (6 bases). CDR1 is LGHNA and CDR2 is YSLEER in the germline V gene. This CDR3 region has 15 residues. Trimming removed 2 bases from V and 2 bases from J, with 13 bases in between. Here the CDR3 reads CASSQRDAGPYEQYF. DNA of the CDR3: TGCGCCAGCAGCCAAAGGGACGCGGGACCCTACGAGCAGTACTTC.